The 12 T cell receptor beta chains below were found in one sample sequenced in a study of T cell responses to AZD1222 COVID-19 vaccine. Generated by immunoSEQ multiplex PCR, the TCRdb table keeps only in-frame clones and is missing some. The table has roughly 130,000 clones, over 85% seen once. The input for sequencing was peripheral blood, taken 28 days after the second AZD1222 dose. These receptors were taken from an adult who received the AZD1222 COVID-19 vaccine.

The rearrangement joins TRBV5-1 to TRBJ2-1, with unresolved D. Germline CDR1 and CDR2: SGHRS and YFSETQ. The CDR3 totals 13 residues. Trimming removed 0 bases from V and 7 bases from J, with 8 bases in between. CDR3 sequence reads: CASSLDRANEQFF. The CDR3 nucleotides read TGCGCCAGCAGCTTGGATAGGGCGAATGAGCAGTTCTTC.

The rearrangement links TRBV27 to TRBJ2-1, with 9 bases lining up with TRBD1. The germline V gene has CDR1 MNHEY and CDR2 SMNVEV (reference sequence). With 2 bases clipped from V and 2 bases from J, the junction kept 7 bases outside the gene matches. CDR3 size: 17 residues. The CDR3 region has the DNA TGTGCCAGCAGTTTAATCCCCCGACAGGGGGCCTACAATGAGCAGTTCTTC. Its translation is CASSLIPRQGAYNEQFF.

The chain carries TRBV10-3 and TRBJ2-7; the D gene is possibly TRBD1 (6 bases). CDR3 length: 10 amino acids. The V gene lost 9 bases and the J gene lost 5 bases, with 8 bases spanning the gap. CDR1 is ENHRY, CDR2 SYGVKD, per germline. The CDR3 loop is CAIGGNEQYF. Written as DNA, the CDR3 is TGTGCCATTGGGGGCAACGAGCAGTACTTC.

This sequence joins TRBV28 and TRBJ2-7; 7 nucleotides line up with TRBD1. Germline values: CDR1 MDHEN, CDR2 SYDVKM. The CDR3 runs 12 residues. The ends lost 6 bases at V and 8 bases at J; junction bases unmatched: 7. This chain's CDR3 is CASSPRDSQQYF. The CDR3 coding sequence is TGTGCCAGCAGCCCCAGGGACAGTCAGCAGTACTTC. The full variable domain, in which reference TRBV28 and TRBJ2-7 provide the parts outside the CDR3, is DVKVTQSSRYLVKRTGEKVFLECVQDMDHENMFWYRQDPGLGLRLIYFSYDVKMKEKGDIPEGYSVSREKKERFSLILESASTNQTSMYLCASSPRDSQQYFGPGTRLTVT.

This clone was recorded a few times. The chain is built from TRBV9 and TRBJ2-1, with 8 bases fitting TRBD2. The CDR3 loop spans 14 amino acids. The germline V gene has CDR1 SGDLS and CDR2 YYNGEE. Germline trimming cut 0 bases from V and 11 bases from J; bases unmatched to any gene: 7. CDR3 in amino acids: CASSVESSGVKQFF. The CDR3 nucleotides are TGTGCCAGCAGCGTAGAGAGTAGCGGGGTAAAGCAGTTCTTC.

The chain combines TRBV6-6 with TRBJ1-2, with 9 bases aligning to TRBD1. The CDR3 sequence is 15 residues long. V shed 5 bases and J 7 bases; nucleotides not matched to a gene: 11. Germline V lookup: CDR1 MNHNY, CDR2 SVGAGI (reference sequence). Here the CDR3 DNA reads TGTGCCAGCAGTCCTCACTCTACAGGGGGCACTGGCTACACCTTC. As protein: CASSPHSTGGTGYTF.

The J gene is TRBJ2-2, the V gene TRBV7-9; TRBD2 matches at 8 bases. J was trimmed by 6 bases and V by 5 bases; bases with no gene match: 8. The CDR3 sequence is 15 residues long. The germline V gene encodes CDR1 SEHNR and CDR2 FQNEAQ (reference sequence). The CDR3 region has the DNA TGTGCCAGCAGCGCGATTAGCGGGACATCCGGGGAGCTGTTTTTT. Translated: CASSAISGTSGELFF.

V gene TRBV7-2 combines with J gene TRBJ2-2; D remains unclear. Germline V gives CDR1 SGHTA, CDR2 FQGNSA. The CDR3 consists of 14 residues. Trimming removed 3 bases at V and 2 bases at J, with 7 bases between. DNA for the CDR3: TGTGCCAGCAGCTTCGGACCCAACACCGGGGAGCTGTTTTTT. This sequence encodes CASSFGPNTGELFF.

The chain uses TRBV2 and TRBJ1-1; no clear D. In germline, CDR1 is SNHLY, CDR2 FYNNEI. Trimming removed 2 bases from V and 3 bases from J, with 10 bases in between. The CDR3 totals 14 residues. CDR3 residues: CASSENGRHTEAFF. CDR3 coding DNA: TGTGCCAGCAGTGAAAACGGCAGGCACACTGAAGCTTTCTTT.

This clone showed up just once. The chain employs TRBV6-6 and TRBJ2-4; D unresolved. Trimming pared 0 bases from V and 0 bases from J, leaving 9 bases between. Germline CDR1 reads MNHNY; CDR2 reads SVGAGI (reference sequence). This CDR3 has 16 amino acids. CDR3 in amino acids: CASSYSVNLAKNIQYF. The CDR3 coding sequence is TGTGCCAGCAGTTACTCGGTTAACTTAGCCAAAAACATTCAGTACTTC.

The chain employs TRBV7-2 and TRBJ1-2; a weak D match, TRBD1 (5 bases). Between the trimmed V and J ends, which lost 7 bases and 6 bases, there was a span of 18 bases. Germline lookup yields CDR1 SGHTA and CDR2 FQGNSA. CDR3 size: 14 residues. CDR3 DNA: TGTGCCAGCACCTCTCGGGGACGGGGGGATGGCTACACCTTC. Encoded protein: CASTSRGRGDGYTF.

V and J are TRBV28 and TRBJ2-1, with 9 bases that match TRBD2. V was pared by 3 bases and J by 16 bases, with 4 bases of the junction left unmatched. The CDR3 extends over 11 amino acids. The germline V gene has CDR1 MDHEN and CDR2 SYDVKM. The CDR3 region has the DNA TGTGCCAGCAGTTTGGCGGGACTAGCTTTCTTC. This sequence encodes CASSLAGLAFF.